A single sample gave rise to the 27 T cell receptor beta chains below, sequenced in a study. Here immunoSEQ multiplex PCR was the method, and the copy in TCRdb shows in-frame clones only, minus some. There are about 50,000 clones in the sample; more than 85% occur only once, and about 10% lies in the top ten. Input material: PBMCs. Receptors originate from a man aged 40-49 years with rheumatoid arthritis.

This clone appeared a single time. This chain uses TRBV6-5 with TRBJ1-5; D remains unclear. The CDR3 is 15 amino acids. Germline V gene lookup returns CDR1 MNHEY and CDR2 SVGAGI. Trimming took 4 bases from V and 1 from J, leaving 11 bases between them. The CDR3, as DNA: TGTGCCAGCAGTTCTCGATTAACGAGCAATCAGCCCCAGCATTTT. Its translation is CASSSRLTSNQPQHF.

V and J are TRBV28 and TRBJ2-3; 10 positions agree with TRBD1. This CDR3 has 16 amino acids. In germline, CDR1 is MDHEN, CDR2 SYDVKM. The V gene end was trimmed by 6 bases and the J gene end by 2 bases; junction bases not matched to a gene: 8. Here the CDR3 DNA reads TGTGCCAGCAGCCCATCCGGGACAGGGGACACAGATACGCAGTATTTT. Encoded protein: CASSPSGTGDTDTQYF.

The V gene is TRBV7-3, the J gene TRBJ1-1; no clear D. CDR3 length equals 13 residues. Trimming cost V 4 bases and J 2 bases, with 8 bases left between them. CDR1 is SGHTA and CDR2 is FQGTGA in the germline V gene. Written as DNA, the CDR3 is TGTGCCAGCAGCTGGACTCGTAACACTGAAGCTTTCTTT. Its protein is CASSWTRNTEAFF.

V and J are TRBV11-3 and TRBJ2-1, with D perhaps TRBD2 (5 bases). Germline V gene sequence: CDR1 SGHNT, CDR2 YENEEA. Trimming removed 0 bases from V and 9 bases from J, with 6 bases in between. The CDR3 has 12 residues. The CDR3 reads CASSLDGIEQFF. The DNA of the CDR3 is TGTGCCAGCAGCTTAGACGGGATTGAGCAGTTCTTC.

The DNA of the CDR3 is TGTGCCAGCTTTGGAGGCGGGACGAACACCGGGGAGCTGTTTTTT. It encodes CASFGGGTNTGELFF. V usage is TRBV7-8 and J usage is TRBJ2-2; the D gene is possibly TRBD2 (6 bases). CDR1 is SGHVS, CDR2 FQNEAQ, per germline. There are 15 residues in the CDR3. V was shortened by 8 bases and J by 0 bases, with 13 bases between the two germline ends.

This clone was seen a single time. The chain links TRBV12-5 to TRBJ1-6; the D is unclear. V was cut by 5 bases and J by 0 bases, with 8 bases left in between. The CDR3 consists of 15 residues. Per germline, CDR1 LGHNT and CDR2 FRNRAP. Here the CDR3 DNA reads TGTGCTAGTGGTCCGACGGCCTCCTATAATTCACCCCTCCACTTT. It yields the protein CASGPTASYNSPLHF.

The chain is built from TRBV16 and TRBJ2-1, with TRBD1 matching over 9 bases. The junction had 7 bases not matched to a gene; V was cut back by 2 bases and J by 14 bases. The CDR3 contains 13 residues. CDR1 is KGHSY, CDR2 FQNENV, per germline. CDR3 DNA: TGTGCCAGCAGCCAAGGGACAGGGCGGGAGAAGTTCTTC. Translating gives CASSQGTGREKFF.

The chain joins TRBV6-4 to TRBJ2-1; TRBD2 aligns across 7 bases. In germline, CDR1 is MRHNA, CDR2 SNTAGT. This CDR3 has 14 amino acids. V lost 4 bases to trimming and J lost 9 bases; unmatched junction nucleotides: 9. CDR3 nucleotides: TGTGCCAGCAGTGTCGGCGGGGGACTGGGTGAGCAGTTCTTC. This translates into CASSVGGGLGEQFF.

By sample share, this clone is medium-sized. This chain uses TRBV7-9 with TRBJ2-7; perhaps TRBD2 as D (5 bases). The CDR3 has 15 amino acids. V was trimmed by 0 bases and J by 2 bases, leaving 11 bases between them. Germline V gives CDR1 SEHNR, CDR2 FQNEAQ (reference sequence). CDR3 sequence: CASSLAVGLTYEQYF. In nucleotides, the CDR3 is TGTGCCAGCAGCTTAGCTGTAGGACTCACCTACGAGCAGTACTTC.

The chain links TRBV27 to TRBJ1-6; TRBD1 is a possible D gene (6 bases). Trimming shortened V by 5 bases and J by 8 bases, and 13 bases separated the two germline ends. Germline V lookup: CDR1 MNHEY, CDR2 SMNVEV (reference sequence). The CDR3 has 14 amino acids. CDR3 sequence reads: CASSGRGRDSPLHF. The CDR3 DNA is TGTGCCAGCAGTGGAAGGGGGAGGGATTCACCCCTCCACTTT.

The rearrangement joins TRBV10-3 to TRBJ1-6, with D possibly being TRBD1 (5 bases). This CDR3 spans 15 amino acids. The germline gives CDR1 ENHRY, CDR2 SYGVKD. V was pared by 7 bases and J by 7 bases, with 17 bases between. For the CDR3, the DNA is TGTGCCATCAAGGGGAGAGACGTTCTAAATTCACCCCTCCACTTT. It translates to CAIKGRDVLNSPLHF.

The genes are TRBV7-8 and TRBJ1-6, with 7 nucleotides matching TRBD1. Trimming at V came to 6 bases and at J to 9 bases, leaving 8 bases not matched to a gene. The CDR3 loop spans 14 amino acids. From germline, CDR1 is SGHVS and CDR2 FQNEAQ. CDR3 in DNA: TGTGCCAGCAGGAACCGGGACAGAGTTTCACCCCTCCACTTT. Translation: CASRNRDRVSPLHF.

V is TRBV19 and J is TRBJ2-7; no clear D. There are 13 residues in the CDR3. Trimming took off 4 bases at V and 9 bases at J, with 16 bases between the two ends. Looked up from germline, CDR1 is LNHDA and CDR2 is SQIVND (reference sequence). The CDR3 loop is CASSTRKTPGQYF. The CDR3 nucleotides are TGTGCCAGTAGTACTCGAAAGACTCCCGGGCAGTACTTC.

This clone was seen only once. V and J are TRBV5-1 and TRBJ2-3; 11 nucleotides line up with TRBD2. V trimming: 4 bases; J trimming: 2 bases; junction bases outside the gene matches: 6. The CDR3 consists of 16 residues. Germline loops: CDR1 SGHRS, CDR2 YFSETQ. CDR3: CASSRSTSGDTDTQYF. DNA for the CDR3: TGCGCCAGCAGCAGGTCGACTAGCGGGGACACAGATACGCAGTATTTT.

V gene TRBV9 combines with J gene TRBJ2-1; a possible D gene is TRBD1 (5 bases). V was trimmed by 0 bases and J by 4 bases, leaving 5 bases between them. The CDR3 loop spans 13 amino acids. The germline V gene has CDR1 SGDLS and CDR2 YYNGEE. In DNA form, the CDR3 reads TGTGCCAGCAGCGTAGAGGGGTACAATGAGCAGTTCTTC. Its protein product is CASSVEGYNEQFF.

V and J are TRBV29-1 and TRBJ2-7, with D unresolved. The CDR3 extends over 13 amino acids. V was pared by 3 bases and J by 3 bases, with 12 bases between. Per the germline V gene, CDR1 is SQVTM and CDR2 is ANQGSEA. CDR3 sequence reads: CSVEDGSNYEQYF. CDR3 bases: TGCAGCGTTGAGGACGGCAGTAACTACGAGCAGTACTTC.

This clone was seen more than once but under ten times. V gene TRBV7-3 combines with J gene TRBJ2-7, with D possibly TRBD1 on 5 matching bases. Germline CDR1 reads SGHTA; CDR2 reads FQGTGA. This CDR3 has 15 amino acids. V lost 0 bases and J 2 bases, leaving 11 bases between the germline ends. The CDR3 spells CASSLTSAGTYEQYF. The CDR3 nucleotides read TGTGCCAGCAGCTTAACTTCGGCAGGGACCTACGAGCAGTACTTC.

CDR3 bases: TGTGCCAGCAGTTCCCTGGACAGGGCGGCCTACGAGCAGTACTTC. Translating it yields CASSSLDRAAYEQYF. The chain combines TRBV27 with TRBJ2-7; 8 bases align to TRBD1. The junction had 7 bases not matched to a gene; V was cut back by 4 bases and J by 2 bases. The V gene's germline CDR1 is MNHEY and CDR2 SMNVEV (reference sequence). This CDR3 region has 15 residues.

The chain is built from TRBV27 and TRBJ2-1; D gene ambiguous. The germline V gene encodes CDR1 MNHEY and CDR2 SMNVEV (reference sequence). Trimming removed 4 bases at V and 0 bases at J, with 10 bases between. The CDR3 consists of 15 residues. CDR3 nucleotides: TGTGCCAGCAGTTACAGCCTGCGCTCCTACAATGAGCAGTTCTTC. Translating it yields CASSYSLRSYNEQFF.

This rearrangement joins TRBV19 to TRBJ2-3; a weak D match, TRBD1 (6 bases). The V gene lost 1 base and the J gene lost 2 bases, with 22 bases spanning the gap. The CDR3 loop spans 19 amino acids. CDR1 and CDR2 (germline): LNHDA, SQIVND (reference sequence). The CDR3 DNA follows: TGTGCCAGTAGTATAGGGGGGTCCCAGAACAGGGCCCACACAGATACGCAGTATTTT. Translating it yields CASSIGGSQNRAHTDTQYF.

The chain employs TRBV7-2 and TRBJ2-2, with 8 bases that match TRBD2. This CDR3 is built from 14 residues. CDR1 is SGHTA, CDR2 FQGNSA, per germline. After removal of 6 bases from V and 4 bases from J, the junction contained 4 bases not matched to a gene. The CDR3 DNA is TGTGCCAGCAGGAGCGGGAGTCGCACCGGGGAGCTGTTTTTT. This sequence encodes CASRSGSRTGELFF.

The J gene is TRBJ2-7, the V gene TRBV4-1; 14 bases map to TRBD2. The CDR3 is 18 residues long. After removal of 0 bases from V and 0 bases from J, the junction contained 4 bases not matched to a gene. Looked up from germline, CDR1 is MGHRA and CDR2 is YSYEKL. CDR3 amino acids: CASSQDRTSGGLSYEQYF. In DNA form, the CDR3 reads TGCGCCAGCAGCCAAGATCGGACTAGCGGGGGGCTCTCCTACGAGCAGTACTTC.

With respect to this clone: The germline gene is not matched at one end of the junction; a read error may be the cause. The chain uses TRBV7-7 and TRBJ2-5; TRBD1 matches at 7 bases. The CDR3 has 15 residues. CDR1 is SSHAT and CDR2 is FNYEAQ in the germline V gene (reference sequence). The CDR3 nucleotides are TGTGCTAGCAGCTTTGGGCAGGGGGTTGGAGAGACCCAGTACTTC. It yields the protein CASSFGQGVGETQYF.

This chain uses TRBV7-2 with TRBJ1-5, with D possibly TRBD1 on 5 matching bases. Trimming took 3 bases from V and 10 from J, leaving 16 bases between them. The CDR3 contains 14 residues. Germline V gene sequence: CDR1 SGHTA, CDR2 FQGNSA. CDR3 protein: CASSFDSRFQPQHF. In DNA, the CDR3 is TGTGCCAGCAGCTTCGACAGCCGATTTCAACCCCAGCATTTT.

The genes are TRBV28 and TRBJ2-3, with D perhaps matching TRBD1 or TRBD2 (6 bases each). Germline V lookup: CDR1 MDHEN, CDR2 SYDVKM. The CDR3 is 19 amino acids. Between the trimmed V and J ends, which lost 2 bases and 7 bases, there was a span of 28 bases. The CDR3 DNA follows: TGTGCCAGCAGTTTACCTTCCCAGACAGGCGACCTGCGGGGAAATACGCAGTATTTT. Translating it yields CASSLPSQTGDLRGNTQYF. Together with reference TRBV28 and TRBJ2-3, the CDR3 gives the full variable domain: DVKVTQSSRYLVKRTGEKVFLECVQDMDHENMFWYRQDPGLGLRLIYFSYDVKMKEKGDIPEGYSVSREKKERFSLILESASTNQTSMYLCASSLPSQTGDLRGNTQYFGPGTRLTVL.

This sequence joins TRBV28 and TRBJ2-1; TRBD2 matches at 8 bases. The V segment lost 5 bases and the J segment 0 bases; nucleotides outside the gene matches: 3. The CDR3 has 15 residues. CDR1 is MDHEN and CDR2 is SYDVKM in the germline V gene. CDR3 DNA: TGTGCCAGCAGTCTAACTAGCGGCTCCTACAATGAGCAGTTCTTC. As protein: CASSLTSGSYNEQFF.

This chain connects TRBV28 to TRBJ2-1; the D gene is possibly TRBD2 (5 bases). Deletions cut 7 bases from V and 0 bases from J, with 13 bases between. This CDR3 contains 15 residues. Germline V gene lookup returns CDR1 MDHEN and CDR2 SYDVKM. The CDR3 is CASKPSGSSYNEQFF. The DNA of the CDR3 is TGTGCCAGCAAGCCGTCGGGGAGCTCCTACAATGAGCAGTTCTTC.